This T cell receptor (beta chain) was recovered during a study of blood T cell repertoires in COVID-19. Looking at the study overall: The United States, Italy and Spain provided the acute and convalescent COVID-19 samples. PBMCs, B-cell-depleted T cells, or T cells provided the cDNA or gDNA that made up the material.

CDR3 size: 16 residues. Trimming took 0 bases from V and 5 from J, leaving 16 bases between them. Germline CDR1 KGHSH, CDR2 LQKENI. Libraries were prepared by immunoSEQ multiplex PCR; TCRdb keeps only in-frame clonotypes and omits some of them. The table has fewer than 25,000 clones, roughly 88% seen once. This TCR came from a woman of 80 years or more with active or convalescent COVID-19. The sample taken for sequencing was peripheral blood. This chain uses TRBV18 with TRBJ1-1; D unclear. The CDR3, as DNA: TGTGCCAGCTCACCACCGTCGGGGTCTGGGGAAACTGAAGCTTTCTTT. Encoded protein: CASSPPSGSGETEAFF. Supplemented by reference TRBV18 and TRBJ1-1, the full variable domain reads NAGVMQNPRHLVRRRGQEARLRCSPMKGHSHVYWYRQLPEEGLKFMVYLQKENIIDESGMPKERFSAEFPKEGPSILRIQQVVRGDSAAYFCASSPPSGSGETEAFFGQGTRLTVV.